This passage covers 3 T cell receptor beta chains from one sample sequenced in a study of blood T cell repertoires in COVID-19. Profiled with immunoSEQ multiplex PCR; TCRdb holds only in-frame clones, not every one. This table holds about 150,000 clones, about four fifths found once. The sequenced sample was peripheral blood. The receptors stem from a human donor with acute or convalescent COVID-19. The donor label of this sample is uncertain.

The V gene is TRBV5-1, the J gene TRBJ1-1; 7 nucleotides line up with TRBD1. This CDR3 has 14 amino acids. The V and J ends lost 0 bases and 4 bases, in that order; junction bases with no gene match: 3. Germline-derived CDR1 and CDR2 are SGHRS and YFSETQ. The CDR3 is CASSLEGQSTEAFF. The CDR3 bases are TGCGCCAGCAGCTTGGAGGGACAGTCCACTGAAGCTTTCTTT.

This rearrangement joins TRBV30 to TRBJ1-4, with 8 bases identical to TRBD1. With V trimmed by 6 bases and J by 6 bases, 6 bases remained unmatched. The germline V gene has CDR1 GTSNPN and CDR2 SVGIG (reference sequence). The CDR3 contains 13 residues. CDR3 region: CACRDRPDEKLFF. The CDR3 nucleotides are TGTGCCTGCCGGGACAGGCCGGATGAAAAACTGTTTTTT.

This clone was recorded a few times. The V and J genes are TRBV9 and TRBJ1-2; 8 bases agree with TRBD1. Trimming removed 5 bases from V and 3 bases from J; junction bases left unmatched: 6. This CDR3 region has 14 residues. CDR1 and CDR2 from the germline V gene are SGDLS and YYNGEE. The CDR3 is CASSPGQGDYGYTF. Written as DNA, the CDR3 is TGTGCCAGCAGTCCTGGACAGGGTGACTATGGCTACACCTTC.